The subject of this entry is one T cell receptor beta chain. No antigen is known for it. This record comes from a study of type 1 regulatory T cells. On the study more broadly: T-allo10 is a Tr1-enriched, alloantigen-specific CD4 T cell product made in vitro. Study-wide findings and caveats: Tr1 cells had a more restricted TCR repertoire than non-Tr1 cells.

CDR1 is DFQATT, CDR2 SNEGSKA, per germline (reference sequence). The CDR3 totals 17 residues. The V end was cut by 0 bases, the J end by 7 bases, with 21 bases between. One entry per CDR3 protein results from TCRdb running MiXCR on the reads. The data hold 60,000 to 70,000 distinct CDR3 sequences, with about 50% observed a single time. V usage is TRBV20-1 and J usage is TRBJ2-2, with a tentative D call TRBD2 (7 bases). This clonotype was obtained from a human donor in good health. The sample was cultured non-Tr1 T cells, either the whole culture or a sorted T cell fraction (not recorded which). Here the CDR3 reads CSARDLFETGGGGELFF. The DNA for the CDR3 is TGCAGTGCTAGAGATTTGTTTGAAACGGGGGGCGGCGGGGAGCTGTTTTTT.